The subject of this entry is one T cell receptor (beta chain). What it binds is not known. Naive CD45RA+ and memory CD45RA-negative subsets were split from CD4+ cells. TCRdb's table, derived via immunoSEQ multiplex PCR, lists solely in-frame clones and lacks some. The data hold 2 million to 2.5 million clones, with around 90% observed a single time. The data derive from a study of shared clonotypes between healthy human individuals. Study details: Donors, aged 18 to 49, were a couple of women and a few men. CD4 naive and CD4 memory each took three plates per donor, while CD8 naive took two and CD8 memory one.

Study outcomes and limitations: Genetic and exposure-history diversity was limited by the few donors.

Germline CDR1 WNHNN, CDR2 SYGVQD (reference sequence). Deletions cut 6 bases from V and 5 bases from J, with 10 bases between. This CDR3 has 13 amino acids. The gene calls are TRBV10-1 and TRBJ2-2; weak D call: TRBD1 (5 bases). This clonotype originated in a man between 18 and 35 years old in good health. Some clones in this sample may be carry-over from other donors' samples. The specimen was naive CD4+ T cells from PBMCs. The subset was: CD45RA+ positively selected. CDR3: CASRDILTGELFF. CDR3 nucleotides: TGCGCCAGCAGGGACATATTGACCGGGGAGCTGTTTTTT.